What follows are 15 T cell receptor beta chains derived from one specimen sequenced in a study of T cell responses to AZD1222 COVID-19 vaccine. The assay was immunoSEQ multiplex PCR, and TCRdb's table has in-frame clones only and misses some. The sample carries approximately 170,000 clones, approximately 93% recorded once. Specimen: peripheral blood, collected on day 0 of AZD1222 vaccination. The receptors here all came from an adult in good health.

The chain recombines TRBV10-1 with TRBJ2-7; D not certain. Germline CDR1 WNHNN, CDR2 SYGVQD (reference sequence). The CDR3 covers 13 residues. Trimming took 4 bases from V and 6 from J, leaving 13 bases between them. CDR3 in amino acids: CASSGRNKGEQYF. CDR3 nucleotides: TGCGCCAGCAGTGGACGGAACAAAGGCGAGCAGTACTTC.

CDR3 residues: CASSLSGRSYEQYF. The CDR3 region has the DNA TGTGCCAGCAGCTTGTCAGGGAGATCCTACGAGCAGTACTTC. This rearrangement joins TRBV5-6 to TRBJ2-7; the D gene could be TRBD1 or TRBD2 (5 bases each). Trimming shortened V by 1 base and J by 1 base, and 9 bases separated the two germline ends. Germline lookup yields CDR1 SGHDT and CDR2 YYEEEE. The CDR3 sequence is 14 residues long.

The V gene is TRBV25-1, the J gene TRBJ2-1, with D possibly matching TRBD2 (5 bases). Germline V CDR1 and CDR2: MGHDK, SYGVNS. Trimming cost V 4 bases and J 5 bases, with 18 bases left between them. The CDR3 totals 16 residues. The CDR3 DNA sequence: TGTGCCAGCAGTGGCCTGGGAAAGCGGCCCGACAATGAGCAGTTCTTC. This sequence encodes CASSGLGKRPDNEQFF.

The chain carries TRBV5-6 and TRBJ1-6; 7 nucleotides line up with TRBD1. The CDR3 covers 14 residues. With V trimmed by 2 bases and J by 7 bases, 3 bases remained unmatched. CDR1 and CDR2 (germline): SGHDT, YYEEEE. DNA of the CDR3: TGTGCCAGCAGCTTCTACAGGGGAAATTCACCCCTCCACTTT. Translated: CASSFYRGNSPLHF.

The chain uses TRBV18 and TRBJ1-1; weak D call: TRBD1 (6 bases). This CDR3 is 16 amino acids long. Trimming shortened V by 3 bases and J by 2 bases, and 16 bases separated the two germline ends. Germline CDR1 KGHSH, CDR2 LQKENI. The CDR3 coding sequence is TGTGCCAGCTCACCGGCAGGGGCCCGTTCTAACACTGAAGCTTTCTTT. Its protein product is CASSPAGARSNTEAFF.

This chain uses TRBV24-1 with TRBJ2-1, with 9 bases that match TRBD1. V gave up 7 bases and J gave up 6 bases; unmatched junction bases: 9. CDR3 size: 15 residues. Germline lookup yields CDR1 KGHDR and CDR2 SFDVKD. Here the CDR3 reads CATSPGQGTTNEQFF. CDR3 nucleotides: TGTGCCACCAGCCCGGGACAGGGTACCACCAATGAGCAGTTCTTC.

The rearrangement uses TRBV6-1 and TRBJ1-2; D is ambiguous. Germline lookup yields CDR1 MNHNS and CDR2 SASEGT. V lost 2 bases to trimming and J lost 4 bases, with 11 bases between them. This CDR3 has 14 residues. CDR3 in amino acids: CASSELDRGYGYTF. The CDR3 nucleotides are TGTGCCAGCAGTGAACTCGACCGTGGCTATGGCTACACCTTC.

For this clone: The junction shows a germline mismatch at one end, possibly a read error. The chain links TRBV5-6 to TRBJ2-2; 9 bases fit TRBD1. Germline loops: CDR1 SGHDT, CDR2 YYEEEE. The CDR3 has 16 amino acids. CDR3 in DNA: TGTGCCAGCAGGTTAGCCGGGACAGGGAACCCCGGGGAGCTGTTTTTT. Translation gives CASRLAGTGNPGELFF.

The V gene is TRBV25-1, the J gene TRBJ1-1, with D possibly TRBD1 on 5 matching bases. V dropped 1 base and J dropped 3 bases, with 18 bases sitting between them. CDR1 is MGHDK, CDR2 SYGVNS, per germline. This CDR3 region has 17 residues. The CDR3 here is CASSEFWRGGRDTEAFF. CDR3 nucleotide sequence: TGTGCCAGCAGTGAATTCTGGAGGGGAGGAAGGGACACTGAAGCTTTCTTT.

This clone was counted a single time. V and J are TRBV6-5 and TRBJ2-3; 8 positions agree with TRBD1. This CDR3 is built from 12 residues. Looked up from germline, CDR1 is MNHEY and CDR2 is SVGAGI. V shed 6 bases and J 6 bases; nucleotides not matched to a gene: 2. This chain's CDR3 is CASRTGVDTQYF. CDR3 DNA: TGTGCCAGCAGGACAGGGGTGGATACGCAGTATTTT.

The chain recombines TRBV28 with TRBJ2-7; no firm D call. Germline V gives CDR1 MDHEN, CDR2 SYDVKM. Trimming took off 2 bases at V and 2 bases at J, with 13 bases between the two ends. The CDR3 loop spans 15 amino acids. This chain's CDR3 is CASSLGSRQAYEQYF. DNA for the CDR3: TGTGCCAGCAGTTTAGGGTCTAGGCAGGCCTACGAGCAGTACTTC.

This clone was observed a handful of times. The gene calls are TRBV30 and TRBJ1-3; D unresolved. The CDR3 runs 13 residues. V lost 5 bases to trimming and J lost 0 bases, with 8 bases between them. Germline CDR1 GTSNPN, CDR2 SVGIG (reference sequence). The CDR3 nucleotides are TGTGCCTGGTCCGTAAGCTCTGGAAACACCATATATTTT. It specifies CAWSVSSGNTIYF. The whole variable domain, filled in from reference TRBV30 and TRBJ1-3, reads SQTIHQWPATLVQPVGSPLSLECTVEGTSNPNLYWYRQAAGRGLQLLFYSVGIGQISSEVPQNLSASRPQDRQFILSSKKLLLSDSGFYLCAWSVSSGNTIYFGEGSWLTVV.

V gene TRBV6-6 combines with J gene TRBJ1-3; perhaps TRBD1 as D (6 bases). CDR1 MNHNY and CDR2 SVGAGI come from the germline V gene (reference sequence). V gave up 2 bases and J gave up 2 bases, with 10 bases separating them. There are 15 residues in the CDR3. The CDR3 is CASSYDGQTGNTIYF. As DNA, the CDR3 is TGTGCCAGCAGTTACGATGGACAGACTGGAAACACCATATATTTT.

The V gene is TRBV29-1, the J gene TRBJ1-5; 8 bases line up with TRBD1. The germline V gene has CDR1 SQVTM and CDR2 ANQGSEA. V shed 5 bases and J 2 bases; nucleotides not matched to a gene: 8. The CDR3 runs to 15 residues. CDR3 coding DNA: TGCAGCGTTTCCGGACAGGGAAGGGGCAATCAGCCCCAGCATTTT. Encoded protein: CSVSGQGRGNQPQHF.

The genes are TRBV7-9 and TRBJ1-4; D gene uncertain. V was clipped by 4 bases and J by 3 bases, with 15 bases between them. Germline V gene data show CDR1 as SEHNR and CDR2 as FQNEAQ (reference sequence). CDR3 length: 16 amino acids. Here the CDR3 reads CASSSLWREANEKLFF. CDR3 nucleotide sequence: TGTGCCAGCAGCTCTCTCTGGCGGGAGGCTAATGAAAAACTGTTTTTT.